This TCR beta chain comes out of a study of T-cell memory formation after mild COVID-19. Germline CDR1 is MNHEY and CDR2 is SMNVEV (reference sequence). With 5 bases clipped from V and 7 bases from J, the junction kept 10 bases outside the gene matches. The CDR3 totals 16 residues. Employing constant-segment primers, 5'RACE generated TCR alpha and TCR beta cDNA libraries bearing sample barcodes and UMIs. TCRdb re-called the 5' RACE reads through MiXCR, storing one row per CDR3 protein. The sample records fewer than 450,000 distinct CDR3 sequences, more than 20% being singletons. The genes are TRBV27 and TRBJ2-1; 11 nucleotides match TRBD2. The sequence was collected from an adult woman who had mild COVID-19 (a few samples of this study predate the infection). Cell type and time point are not known. Sequenced: PBMCs or a T cell subset sorted from them (not recorded which). The CDR3 DNA sequence: TGTGCCAGCAGTCTAGCCGGGACTAGCGGATTAAATGAGCAGTTCTTC. Translation: CASSLAGTSGLNEQFF.